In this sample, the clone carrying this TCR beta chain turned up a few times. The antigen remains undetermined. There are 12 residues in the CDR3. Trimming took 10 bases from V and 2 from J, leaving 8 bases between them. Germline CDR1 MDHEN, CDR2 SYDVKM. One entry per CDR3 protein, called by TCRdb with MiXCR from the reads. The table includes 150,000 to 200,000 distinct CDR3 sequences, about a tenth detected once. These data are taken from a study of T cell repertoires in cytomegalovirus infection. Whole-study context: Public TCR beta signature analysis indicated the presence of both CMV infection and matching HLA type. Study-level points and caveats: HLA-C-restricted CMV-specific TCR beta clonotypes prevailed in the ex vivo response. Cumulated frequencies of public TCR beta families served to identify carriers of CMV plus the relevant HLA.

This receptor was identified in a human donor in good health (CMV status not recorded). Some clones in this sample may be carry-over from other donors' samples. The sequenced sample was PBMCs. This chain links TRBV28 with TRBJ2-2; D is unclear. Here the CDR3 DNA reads TGTGCCACCAACCAAAACACCGGGGAGCTGTTTTTT. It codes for CATNQNTGELFF.